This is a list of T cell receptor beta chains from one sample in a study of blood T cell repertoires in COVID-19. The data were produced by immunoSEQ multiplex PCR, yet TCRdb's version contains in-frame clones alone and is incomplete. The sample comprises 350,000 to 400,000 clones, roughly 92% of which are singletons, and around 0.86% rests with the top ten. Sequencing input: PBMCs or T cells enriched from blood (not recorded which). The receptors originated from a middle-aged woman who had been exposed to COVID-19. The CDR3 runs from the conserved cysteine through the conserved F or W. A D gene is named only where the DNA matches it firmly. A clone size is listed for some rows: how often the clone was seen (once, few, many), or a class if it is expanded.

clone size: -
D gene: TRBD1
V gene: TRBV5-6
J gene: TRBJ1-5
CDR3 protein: CASRKQGTGNQPQHF
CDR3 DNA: TGTGCCAGCAGGAAACAGGGGACGGGCAATCAGCCCCAGCATTTT

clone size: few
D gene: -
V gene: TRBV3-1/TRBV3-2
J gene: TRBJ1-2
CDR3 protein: CASSPTGNYGYTF
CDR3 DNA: TGTGCCAGCAGCCCCACAGGGAACTATGGCTACACCTTC

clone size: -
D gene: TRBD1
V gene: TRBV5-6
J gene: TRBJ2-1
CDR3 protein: CASSLFRDRGLYEQFF
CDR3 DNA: TGTGCCAGCAGCTTATTTCGGGACAGGGGGCTCTATGAGCAGTTCTTC

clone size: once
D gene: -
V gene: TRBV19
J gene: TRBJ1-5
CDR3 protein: CASSAQGNQPQHF
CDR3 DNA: TGTGCCAGTAGTGCGCAGGGAAATCAGCCCCAGCATTTT

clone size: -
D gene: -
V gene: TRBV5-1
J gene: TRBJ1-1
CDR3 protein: CASRPTGPSEAFF
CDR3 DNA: TGCGCCAGCCGACCTACAGGGCCGTCTGAAGCTTTCTTT

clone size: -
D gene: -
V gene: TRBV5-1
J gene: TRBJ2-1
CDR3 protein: CASSLQSLAMNEQFF
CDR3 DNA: TGCGCCAGCAGCTTGCAGAGCTTAGCCATGAATGAGCAGTTCTTC

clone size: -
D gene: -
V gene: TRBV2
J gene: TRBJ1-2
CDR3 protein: CASSATLQGANYGYTF
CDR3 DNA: TGTGCCAGCAGTGCCACCTTACAGGGTGCCAACTATGGCTACACCTTC

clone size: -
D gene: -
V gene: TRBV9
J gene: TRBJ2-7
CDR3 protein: CASSPRGGSSYEQYF
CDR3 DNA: TGTGCCAGCAGCCCCAGGGGTGGGAGCTCCTACGAGCAGTACTTC

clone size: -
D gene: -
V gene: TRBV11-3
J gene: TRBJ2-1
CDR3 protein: CASSLRGGTSNYNEQFF
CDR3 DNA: TGTGCCAGCAGCTTAAGAGGCGGAACCTCGAATTACAATGAGCAGTTCTTC

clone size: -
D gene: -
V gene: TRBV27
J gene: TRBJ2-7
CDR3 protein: CASSYRSGTNYEQYF
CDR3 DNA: TGTGCCAGCAGTTACAGGTCGGGGACAAACTACGAGCAGTACTTC

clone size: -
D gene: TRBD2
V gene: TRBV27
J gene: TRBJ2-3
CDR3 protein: CASSRGLAGTDTQYF
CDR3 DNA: TGTGCCAGCAGTAGGGGACTAGCAGGCACAGATACGCAGTATTTT

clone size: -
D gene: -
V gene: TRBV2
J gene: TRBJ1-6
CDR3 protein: CASSVRQADNSPLHF
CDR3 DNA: TGTGCCAGCAGTGTGCGACAGGCCGATAATTCACCCCTCCACTTT

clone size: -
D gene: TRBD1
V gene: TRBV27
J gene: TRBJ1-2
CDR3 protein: CASSLVGTGDGYTF
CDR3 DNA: TGTGCCAGCAGTTTAGTCGGGACAGGGGATGGCTACACCTTC

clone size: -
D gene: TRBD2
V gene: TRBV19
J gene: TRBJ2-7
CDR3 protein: CASSKSSGRSPYEQYF
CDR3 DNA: TGTGCCAGTAGTAAATCTAGCGGGAGGTCCCCCTACGAGCAGTACTTC

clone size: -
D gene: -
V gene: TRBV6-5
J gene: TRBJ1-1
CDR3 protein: CASSRPGLNTEAFF
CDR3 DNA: TGTGCCAGCAGCCGGCCAGGGTTGAACACTGAAGCTTTCTTT

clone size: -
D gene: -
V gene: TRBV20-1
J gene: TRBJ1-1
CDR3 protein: CSAEERTEAFF
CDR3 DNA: TGCAGTGCCGAGGAGAGGACTGAAGCTTTCTTT

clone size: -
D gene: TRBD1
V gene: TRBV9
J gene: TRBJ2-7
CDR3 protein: CASSWGTGTTYEQYF
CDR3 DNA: TGTGCCAGCAGCTGGGGGACAGGAACAACCTACGAGCAGTACTTC

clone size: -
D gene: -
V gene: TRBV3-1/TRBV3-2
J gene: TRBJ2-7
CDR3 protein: CASSQVPGAATYEQYF
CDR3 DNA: TGTGCCAGCAGCCAAGTGCCGGGAGCGGCCACCTACGAGCAGTACTTC

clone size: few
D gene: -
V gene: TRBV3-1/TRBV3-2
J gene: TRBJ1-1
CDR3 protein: CASSLLDSLHEAFF
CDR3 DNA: TGTGCCAGCAGCCTCCTGGACAGCCTGCATGAAGCTTTCTTT

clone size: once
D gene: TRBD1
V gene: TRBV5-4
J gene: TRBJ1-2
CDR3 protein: CASTNRTGRAYGYTF
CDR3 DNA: TGTGCCAGCACCAATCGGACAGGGAGGGCCTATGGCTACACCTTC

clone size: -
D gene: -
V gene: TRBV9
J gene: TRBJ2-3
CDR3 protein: CASSVGVLGRTDTQYF
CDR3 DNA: TGTGCCAGCAGCGTCGGGGTACTAGGGCGCACAGATACGCAGTATTTT

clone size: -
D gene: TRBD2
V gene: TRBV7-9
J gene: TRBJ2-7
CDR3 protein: CASSRTSNEQYF
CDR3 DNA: TGTGCCAGCAGTCGGACTAGTAACGAGCAGTACTTC

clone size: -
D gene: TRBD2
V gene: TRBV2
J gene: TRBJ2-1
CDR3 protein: CASSGSGRVGTYNEQFF
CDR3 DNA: TGTGCCAGCAGTGGGAGCGGGAGAGTCGGGACCTACAATGAGCAGTTCTTC